This T cell receptor (beta chain) was observed in a study of blood T cell repertoires in COVID-19 (dated by TCRdb to the early 2020s). In terms of the full investigation: The collaborator samples originated in the United States, Italy and Spain and spanned the acute and convalescent phases of COVID-19. HLA class I and class II types, where available, came from metadata supplied by the sample provider rather than from assay-based typing. The repertoires were released in a freely available public database intended as a resource for research on the immune response to SARS-CoV-2. The prospective study material was composed of cDNA or gDNA derived from T cells, B-cell-depleted T cells, or PBMCs. Sample metadata almost always included a de-identified subject ID, COVID-19 status, age in years and sex. Subjects who had been exposed to COVID-19, were actively infected with it, or had recovered from it provided the deeply sampled blood TCRbeta repertoires that made up the dataset. Samples came from the ongoing ImmuneRACE study (first 160 participants) plus 1,254 subjects from 6 global collaborators. Points the paper makes about the study in general: Clinical and demographic metadata were provided uncurated, with the amount varying by source and participant.

As for this clone: What this receptor recognizes is not known. No base qualities exist here, and no much larger clone lies one base off it.

Collaborating institutions collected whole blood in K2EDTA tubes following their own protocols. For TCRbeta analysis, collaborators shipped samples as frozen whole blood, isolated PBMCs, or DNA extracted from either of those sample types. Inclusive of the bounding cysteine and phenylalanine, the CDR3 is 15 residues long. Of all the DNA, just the CDR3 is kept, 45 bases in frame from base 1. A distance of 12 bases separates the germline ends of V and J, which lose 1 base and 0 bases respectively. The germline V gene (reference sequence) yields GTSNPN for CDR1 and SVGIG for CDR2. The immunoSEQ Assay, a bias-controlled multiplex PCR, was used to amplify TCRbeta CDR3 regions from genomic DNA. In the source study's methods: Within the assay, amplification of reference gene primers was used to estimate how many nucleated cells each sample contained. To quantify the absolute abundance of each unique TCRbeta CDR3 rearrangement, sequence reads were collapsed and filtered. Productive Simpson clonality was computed per sample as the square root of Simpson's diversity index over productive rearrangements. This immuneACCESS table, as held by TCRdb, lists in-frame sequences with V and J called but not all clones. Of the missing ones, under half trace to an unresolved V gene in checked studies; the others have no known cause. The V and J calls and clone size are taken from that table; D and trimming were inferred from the DNA. For this sample the table gives a few hundred thousand clones, of which about 85% were detected only once. About 1% of the sample is held by the ten biggest clonotypes.

The TCR was taken from a man in his forties or fifties with acute or convalescent COVID-19. Sequencing was performed on peripheral blood. The rearranged chain carries TRBV30 and TRBJ1-2, with no reliable assignment of the D segment. The sequenced DNA is TGTGCCTGGAGTGCCTGGGAGGGAGCTAACTATGGCTACACCTTC. This codes for CAWSAWEGANYGYTF. With all but the CDR3 taken from the reference TRBV30 and TRBJ1-2 genes, the full variable domain is: SQTIHQWPATLVQPVGSPLSLECTVEGTSNPNLYWYRQAAGRGLQLLFYSVGIGQISSEVPQNLSASRPQDRQFILSSKKLLLSDSGFYLCAWSAWEGANYGYTFGSGTRLTVV.